Listed below are T cell receptor beta chains from one sample, sequenced in a study of TIL therapy for anti-PD-1-resistant metastatic lung cancer. Generated by immunoSEQ multiplex PCR, the TCRdb table keeps only in-frame clones and is missing some. The table lists about 50,000 clones, 70% to 85% of them singletons. The material sequenced was blood, taken at baseline. These receptors were collected from a woman between 30 and 80 years old with non-small cell lung cancer. Each CDR3 is given without its conserved first and last residue. Clone size is stated in some rows and not others, as once, few, many or a class when expanded.

v_call clone_size cdr3_aa
TRBV27 . ASSLSGTGRYEQY
TRBV14 . ASSPRHGSTDTQY
TRBV30 . AWSAGGSYGYT
TRBV11-2 . ASSALYGYT
TRBV9 . ASSGRDRPNQPQH
TRBV11-3 . ASSSIRWTNNTGELF
TRBV7-9 . ASSDEGSGSGNTIY
TRBV10-1 few ASSESRQESSYNEQF
TRBV7-9 . ASSLAENYGYT
TRBV5-6 few ASSGWKPHEQY
TRBV6-6 . ASSNPSGLSEQY
TRBV4-3 . ASSQLGAGGKLF
TRBV11-2 . ASSQEDTPYEQY
TRBV6-1 . ASSEAYRIHEQF
TRBV5-1 . ASSPGGGAYYGYT
TRBV6-6 few ASHHGSGASPLH
TRBV19 . ASSIRRINYGYT
TRBV9 . ASSGTSSTDTQY
TRBV4-1 . ASSTAGGNQPQH
TRBV28 . ASIGQPRNTGELF
TRBV6-8 . ASSLTGAQGDTEAF
TRBV6-5 . ASSYSSDEKLF
TRBV11-2 once ASSLVGGLETQY
TRBV7-3 . ASSLTRGETQY
TRBV2 once ASSARAVHHLSSGNTIY
TRBV13 . ASSFLGQQETQY
TRBV9 . ASSTTGQGIVEQY
TRBV7-8 . ASSLGAVGMETQY
TRBV6-6 . ATRRGQETQY
TRBV30 once AWDIGAGEKLF
TRBV19 . ASSRQQGASTDTQY
TRBV10-3 . ATRGQGGTYEQY
TRBV10-3 . AISESKADRYYGYT
TRBV5-4 . ASHPPSGNTIY
TRBV7-8 . ASSWGQAFNTGELF
TRBV10-2 . ASSGQHMNTEAF
TRBV5-4 . ASSLVGRDTDTQY
TRBV28 . ASSSGVLPDTQY
TRBV14 . ASSPRYRRSYNEQF
TRBV4-2 few ATSTGLGNTIY
TRBV10-3 . AINRTVNSGNTIY
TRBV28 . ASSEPGRETEAF
TRBV5-6 . ASSPRFGEAF
TRBV7-2 . ASSLALDGHNEQF
TRBV10-1 few ASTPDNYEQY
TRBV5-1 few ASSDQGGNDGELF
TRBV4-1 once ASSPRGRGGYT
TRBV5-1 . ASSLAIGDFNYGYT
TRBV5-8 . ASSRSGQFSPLH
TRBV4-2 few ASSQGHDIQY
TRBV4-1 . ASSQDRRGQETQY
TRBV11-2 . ASSLATYNEQF